The source of this TCR beta chain is a study of control samples from healthy donors and cancer patients. The CDR3 consists of 15 residues. Profiling relied on immunoSEQ multiplex PCR, and the TCRdb table lists in-frame clones only, not all of them. The repertoire holds 140,000 to 150,000 clones, approximately 94% seen once, with about 5.8% in the top ten. The chain employs TRBV21-1 and TRBJ1-4. TRBV21-1 is an annotated pseudogene. The sequenced sample consisted of blood. This clonotype was obtained from a man aged 18 to 30 in good health. The CDR3 DNA reads as TGTGCCAGCAGCAAAGGTACGGAAGCTAATGAAAAACTGTTTTTT. Protein: CASSKGTEANEKLFF.